Following are 19 T cell receptor beta chains from one sample sequenced in a study of cytomegalovirus exposure and HLA in healthy donors. The PCR ran on 60 Vbeta and 13 Jbeta primers. Sequenced by immunoSEQ multiplex PCR; TCRdb stores in-frame clones only, minus some. The sample consists of 250,000 or so clones, about nine tenths of them appearing once. The sample comprised PBMCs. The receptors were gathered from a girl aged 2-10 years in good health and CMV-seronegative.

The chain carries TRBV5-4 and TRBJ2-7; TRBD2 is a possible D gene (7 bases). CDR1 and CDR2 from the germline V gene are SGHNT and YYREEE (reference sequence). This CDR3 has 14 amino acids. V lost 4 bases and J lost 0, with 11 bases in between. The CDR3 reads CASSRGGDSYEQYF. The CDR3 DNA follows: TGTGCCAGCAGCCGAGGGGGGGACTCCTACGAGCAGTACTTC.

This clone was seen only a few times. This chain joins TRBV21-1 and TRBJ1-4; the listed D gene, TRBD1, was not tested against the DNA. TRBV21-1 is recorded as a pseudogene. This CDR3 is built from 12 residues. DNA for the CDR3: TGTGCCAGCAGCAAAGGTCGACAGGGAGACATTTTT. It is translated as CASSKGRQGDIF.

The chain has TRBV5-1 and TRBJ2-7, with 7 bases fitting TRBD2. This CDR3 has 15 amino acids. Germline V gene lookup returns CDR1 SGHRS and CDR2 YFSETQ. Trimming removed 1 base from V and 4 bases from J; junction bases left unmatched: 8. CDR3 DNA sequence: TGCGCCAGCAGCTTGTCTTTGGGGGGGGGATACGAGCAGTACTTC. It codes for CASSLSLGGGYEQYF.

The chain has TRBV19 and TRBJ2-2; TRBD1 aligns across 8 bases. From germline, CDR1 is LNHDA and CDR2 SQIVND (reference sequence). CDR3 length equals 16 residues. Trimming removed 3 bases from V and 1 base from J; junction bases left unmatched: 4. The CDR3 sequence is CASSISGTGNTGELFF. The CDR3 DNA reads TGTGCCAGTAGTATTTCAGGGACAGGGAACACCGGGGAGCTGTTTTTT. The full variable domain, in which reference TRBV19 and TRBJ2-2 provide the parts outside the CDR3, is DGGITQSPKYLFRKEGQNVTLSCEQNLNHDAMYWYRQDPGQGLRLIYYSQIVNDFQKGDIAEGYSVSREKKESFPLTVTSAQKNPTAFYLCASSISGTGNTGELFFGEGSRLTVL.

The chain recombines TRBV7-6 with TRBJ2-7, with D hard to call. V lost 2 bases and J lost 6, with 20 bases in between. Germline V gives CDR1 SGHVS, CDR2 FNYEAQ. The CDR3 runs to 16 residues. The CDR3 DNA reads as TGTGCCAGCAGCTTATCTGTTGGGCCTCCAACCGGCGAGCAGTACTTC. Protein: CASSLSVGPPTGEQYF.

V gene TRBV5-6 combines with J gene TRBJ2-7, with 12 bases matching TRBD2. CDR3 length: 17 residues. V shed 1 base and J 0 bases; nucleotides not matched to a gene: 5. Germline assignment: CDR1 SGHDT and CDR2 YYEEEE. This chain's CDR3 is CASSLLLAGGSSYEQYF. The CDR3 region has the DNA TGTGCCAGCAGCTTGCTACTAGCGGGAGGATCCTCCTACGAGCAGTACTTC.

The chain has TRBV5-1 and TRBJ1-6; a weak D match, TRBD1 (5 bases). Trimming removed 1 base at V and 5 bases at J, with 10 bases between. Germline V gene sequence: CDR1 SGHRS, CDR2 YFSETQ. CDR3 length equals 15 residues. The CDR3 nucleotides read TGCGCCAGCAGCTTGCAAGGGGCGAATAATTCACCCCTCCACTTT. The encoded protein is CASSLQGANNSPLHF.

The rearrangement joins TRBV2 to TRBJ2-3, with TRBD2 identical over 8 bases. Germline assignment: CDR1 SNHLY and CDR2 FYNNEI. This CDR3 has 17 amino acids. Losses at the gene ends were 3 bases for V and 4 bases for J; bases not matched to a gene: 12. CDR3 DNA sequence: TGTGCCAGCAGTGACGGGCGGAGCGGGAGTCTCGCAGATACGCAGTATTTT. Its protein product is CASSDGRSGSLADTQYF.

The chain is built from TRBV2 and TRBJ2-3; 16 nucleotides match TRBD2. Germline V gene sequence: CDR1 SNHLY, CDR2 FYNNEI. V dropped 1 base and J dropped 4; count of bases not matched to a gene: 5. The CDR3 extends over 18 amino acids. DNA of the CDR3: TGTGCCAGCAGTGAAGAGGGACTAGCGGGAGGGAGCGCAGATACGCAGTATTTT. Its protein product is CASSEEGLAGGSADTQYF.

This chain links TRBV19 with TRBJ2-5; no definite D call. Germline V gives CDR1 LNHDA, CDR2 SQIVND (reference sequence). V was pared by 10 bases and J by 0 bases, with 9 bases between. This CDR3 region has 12 residues. CDR3 in DNA: TGTGCCACCGCGGCTGACCAAGAGACCCAGTACTTC. Amino acid sequence: CATAADQETQYF.

The V gene is TRBV5-1, the J gene TRBJ1-6, with no clear D. Trimming left V 6 bases short and J 0 bases short, with 10 bases between. In germline, CDR1 is SGHRS, CDR2 YFSETQ. There are 15 residues in the CDR3. CDR3 nucleotides: TGCGCCAGCAAAAACGCAGGCTCCTATAATTCACCCCTCCACTTT. It is translated as CASKNAGSYNSPLHF.

The chain joins TRBV13 to TRBJ2-1, with 7 bases aligning to TRBD2. The CDR3 is made up of 16 amino acids. Germline assignment: CDR1 PRHDT and CDR2 FYEKMQ (reference sequence). The J segment lost 1 base and the V segment lost 3 bases, leaving 6 bases of the junction unmatched. CDR3 residues: CASSLIGLGSYNEQFF. The DNA for the CDR3 is TGTGCCAGCAGCTTGATCGGACTAGGGTCCTACAATGAGCAGTTCTTC.

The CDR3, as DNA: TGTGCCATCAGTGAAGCGGGTGAGCAGTTCTTC. Translation gives CAISEAGEQFF. This sequence joins TRBV10-3 and TRBJ2-1; D perhaps matches TRBD2 (6 bases). Germline V gene sequence: CDR1 ENHRY, CDR2 SYGVKD. The CDR3 is made up of 11 amino acids. V was shortened by 3 bases and J by 9 bases, with 6 bases between the two germline ends.

The table lists this clone with a count of one. This chain joins TRBV5-1 and TRBJ2-3; D is possibly TRBD2 (6 bases). This CDR3 region has 13 residues. The V and J ends lost 6 bases and 0 bases respectively, with 8 bases between them. Germline lookup yields CDR1 SGHRS and CDR2 YFSETQ. CDR3 bases: TGCGCCAGCACTGCGGGAAGCACAGATACGCAGTATTTT. This codes for CASTAGSTDTQYF.

The rearrangement joins TRBV5-1 to TRBJ2-3; D perhaps matches TRBD2 (6 bases). V gave up 5 bases and J gave up 3 bases, with 16 bases separating them. The germline gives CDR1 SGHRS, CDR2 YFSETQ. The CDR3 runs to 15 residues. CDR3 in amino acids: CASSPARGKTDTQYF. CDR3 in DNA: TGCGCCAGCAGTCCCGCTCGGGGGAAAACAGATACGCAGTATTTT.

The chain combines TRBV7-6 with TRBJ2-3, with D uncertain. The CDR3 totals 18 residues. Germline CDR1 SGHVS, CDR2 FNYEAQ. The V end lost 2 bases, the J end lost 1 base, and 19 bases lay between the germline ends. CDR3 protein: CASSLSSINQYGTDTQYF. The CDR3 DNA reads as TGTGCCAGCAGCTTATCTTCTATAAACCAATATGGCACAGATACGCAGTATTTT.

V is TRBV5-1 and J is TRBJ1-1; 7 bases align to TRBD1. The J segment lost 0 bases and the V segment lost 1 base, leaving 9 bases of the junction unmatched. Germline assignment: CDR1 SGHRS and CDR2 YFSETQ. CDR3 length equals 17 residues. CDR3 sequence reads: CASSLLRDSALNTEAFF. The CDR3 bases are TGCGCCAGCAGCTTGTTAAGGGACAGCGCTTTGAACACTGAAGCTTTCTTT.

The CDR3 DNA reads TGTGCCAGCAGCGTAGGTGACAGGGACACAGATACGCAGTATTTT. Translation: CASSVGDRDTDTQYF. This chain uses TRBV9 with TRBJ2-3; 7 nucleotides match TRBD1. The germline V gene encodes CDR1 SGDLS and CDR2 YYNGEE. There are 15 residues in the CDR3. V shed 0 bases, J shed 2 bases, and the junction held 3 bases outside the gene matches.

This chain joins TRBV27 and TRBJ1-6; D is perhaps TRBD1 (5 bases). Germline V gene lookup returns CDR1 MNHEY and CDR2 SMNVEV (reference sequence). The length of the CDR3 is 15 residues. With 0 bases removed from V and 9 bases from J, the gap between germline ends came to 12 bases. The CDR3 coding sequence is TGTGCCAGCAGTTTATCGGCAGGGTTGGGTTCACCCCTCCACTTT. It translates to CASSLSAGLGSPLHF.